This TCR beta chain was recovered during a study of breast tumors, draining lymph nodes, adjacent tissues. General study points: That most tumor T cells come from lymph nodes remained unproven. Tumors had less TCR diversity than lymph nodes, more than nontumor tissue.

Only a few counts were recorded for this clonotype. Its antigen is still unknown. Breast cancer patients provided tissue from their axillary draining lymph nodes. This CDR3 is built from 10 residues. With 3 bases removed from V and 11 bases from J, the gap between germline ends came to 7 bases. Germline loops: CDR1 SNHLY, CDR2 FYNNEI. TCRdb passed the multiplex PCR reads through MiXCR, listing each CDR3 protein once. The data show approximately 300,000 distinct CDR3 sequences, 30% to 35% seen once. The sample was axillary lymph node tissue. V usage is TRBV2 and J usage is TRBJ1-1; D is uncertain. This receptor was taken from a female donor with breast cancer. Some clones in this sample may be carry-over from other donors' samples. CDR3 in amino acids: CASSDFVAFF. CDR3 DNA sequence: TGTGCCAGCAGTGATTTCGTGGCTTTCTTT.